This T cell receptor beta chain appears in the sequencing data of a study of blood T cell repertoires in COVID-19 (dated by TCRdb to the early 2020s). Describing the broader study: The collaborator samples originated in the United States, Italy and Spain and spanned the acute and convalescent phases of COVID-19. The material from the prospective study consisted of cDNA or gDNA derived from T cells, B-cell-depleted T cells, or PBMCs. Subjects who had been exposed to COVID-19, were actively infected with it, or had recovered from it provided the deeply sampled blood TCRbeta repertoires that made up the dataset. The repertoires were released in a freely available public database meant as a resource for research on the immune response to SARS-CoV-2. The samples were drawn from the first 160 participants of the ongoing ImmuneRACE study and from more than 1,000 subjects provided by 6 global collaborators. Sample metadata almost always included a de-identified subject ID, COVID-19 status, age in years and sex. Where HLA class I and class II types were available, the types were taken from metadata supplied by the sample provider, not from assay-based typing.

TCRbeta CDR3 regions were amplified from genomic DNA using the immunoSEQ Assay, a bias-controlled multiplex PCR. From the authors' description of their analysis: The number of nucleated cells in each sample was estimated by amplification of reference gene primers within the assay. Sequence reads were collapsed and filtered to measure the absolute abundance of every unique TCRbeta CDR3 rearrangement. For each sample, productive Simpson clonality was calculated as the square root of Simpson's diversity index over productive rearrangements. TCRdb took over this immuneACCESS table, retaining in-frame rearrangements with V and J assigned. Such tables are incomplete; in checked studies, under half of the missing clones stem from an unresolved V gene, and the remainder is unexplained. V, J and clone size are those of that table, while D and trimming were read from the DNA. The sample table lists under 300,000 clones, 70% to 85% of them with a count of one. Around 2.4% of the sample is taken by the ten largest.

In the case of this clone: Its antigen remains undetermined. No clone much larger than this one lies a single base away; base qualities are absent.

The research as a whole found: Clinical and demographic metadata were provided uncurated, with the amount varying by source and participant.

The germline V gene gives CDR1 as MNHEY and CDR2 as SVGAGI. From its cysteine to its phenylalanine, the CDR3 spans 11 amino acids. This entry keeps only the CDR3 DNA: 33 bases, framed from base 1. Another Seattle source contributed samples from volunteer blood donors who had recovered from COVID-19. The collaborating institutions used their own protocols to collect whole blood in K2EDTA tubes. Collaborator samples were shipped for TCRbeta analysis as frozen whole blood, isolated PBMCs, or DNA extracted from either sample type. The chain joins TRBV6-5 to TRBJ1-3, with TRBD1 perhaps the D gene, on 5 matching bases. The TCR sequence derives from a man in his forties who had recovered from COVID-19. The source material was peripheral blood. The base sequence is TGTGGCTGCGGGGCGGGAAACACCATATATTTT. Translation gives CGCGAGNTIYF.